This passage covers 8 T cell receptor beta chains from one sample sequenced in a study of T cell responses to AZD1222 COVID-19 vaccine. Sequencing was performed with immunoSEQ multiplex PCR; in TCRdb, only in-frame clones are kept and a portion is missing. The sample holds under 35,000 clones, 70% to 90% seen once. The input for sequencing was peripheral blood, taken on day 0 of AZD1222 vaccination. These receptor sequences come from an adult in good health.

J is TRBJ1-1 and V is TRBV6-1; possibly TRBD1 for D (6 bases). The CDR3 length is 15 residues. The V end lost 0 bases, the J end lost 1 base, and 9 bases lay between the germline ends. Germline V gene sequence: CDR1 MNHNS, CDR2 SASEGT. The CDR3 is CASSEAGTTNTEAFF. The CDR3 DNA follows: TGTGCCAGCAGTGAAGCTGGGACAACGAACACTGAAGCTTTCTTT.

The table lists this clone with a few counts. This chain uses TRBV7-9 with TRBJ2-5; tentatively, D is TRBD2 (5 bases). V was trimmed by 1 base and J by 1 base, leaving 7 bases between them. This CDR3 has 14 amino acids. CDR1 is SEHNR, CDR2 FQNEAQ, per germline (reference sequence). CDR3 amino acids: CASSLGLAQETQYF. In DNA form, the CDR3 reads TGTGCCAGCAGCTTAGGGCTAGCCCAAGAGACCCAGTACTTC.

V gene TRBV18 combines with J gene TRBJ1-2, with D possibly TRBD1 on 6 matching bases. The CDR3 extends over 15 amino acids. Looked up from germline, CDR1 is KGHSH and CDR2 is LQKENI. V gave up 3 bases and J gave up 4 bases, with 15 bases separating them. In nucleotides, the CDR3 is TGTGCCAGCTCACCCTCGGTAGACAGGTCCTATGGCTACACCTTC. Translating it yields CASSPSVDRSYGYTF.

The chain carries TRBV1 and TRBJ1-4. TRBV1 is a recognized pseudogene. CDR3 length: 17 residues. The CDR3 spells CTSSLSGRLRTNEKLFF. CDR3 coding DNA: TGCACCAGCAGCCTCTCTGGGAGGTTACGGACTAATGAAAAACTGTTTTTT.

The rearrangement uses TRBV7-8 and TRBJ1-5; 9 positions match TRBD1. After removal of 3 bases from V and 6 bases from J, the junction contained 9 bases not matched to a gene. Germline V gives CDR1 SGHVS, CDR2 FQNEAQ. The CDR3 loop spans 16 amino acids. CDR3 sequence: CASSLGDRAPVQPQHF. CDR3 nucleotide sequence: TGTGCCAGCAGCTTGGGGGACAGGGCCCCTGTTCAGCCCCAGCATTTT.

CDR3 sequence (DNA): TGTGCCAGTAGATCGGGACAGGGGGCTTACGAGCAGTACTTC. Translating it yields CASRSGQGAYEQYF. This rearrangement joins TRBV19 to TRBJ2-7; 12 positions agree with TRBD1. The CDR3 totals 14 residues. CDR1 is LNHDA, CDR2 SQIVND, per germline (reference sequence). Trimming at V came to 6 bases and at J to 4 bases, leaving 4 bases not matched to a gene.

This clone was counted a single time. The gene calls are TRBV28 and TRBJ2-1; 10 bases map to TRBD1. Germline CDR1 is MDHEN and CDR2 is SYDVKM. The CDR3 covers 15 residues. V shed 5 bases and J 4 bases; nucleotides not matched to a gene: 5. The CDR3 protein is CASSRDRGSYNEQFF. CDR3 sequence (DNA): TGTGCCAGCAGTCGGGACAGGGGTTCGTACAATGAGCAGTTCTTC.

V gene TRBV5-1 combines with J gene TRBJ2-3, with D perhaps assigned TRBD1 or TRBD2 (5 bases each). V lost 4 bases and J 2 bases, leaving 14 bases between the germline ends. This CDR3 region has 15 residues. Germline CDR1 and CDR2: SGHRS and YFSETQ. The CDR3 reads CASSLGTEYTDTQYF. CDR3 nucleotide sequence: TGCGCCAGCAGCCTAGGGACGGAATACACAGATACGCAGTATTTT.